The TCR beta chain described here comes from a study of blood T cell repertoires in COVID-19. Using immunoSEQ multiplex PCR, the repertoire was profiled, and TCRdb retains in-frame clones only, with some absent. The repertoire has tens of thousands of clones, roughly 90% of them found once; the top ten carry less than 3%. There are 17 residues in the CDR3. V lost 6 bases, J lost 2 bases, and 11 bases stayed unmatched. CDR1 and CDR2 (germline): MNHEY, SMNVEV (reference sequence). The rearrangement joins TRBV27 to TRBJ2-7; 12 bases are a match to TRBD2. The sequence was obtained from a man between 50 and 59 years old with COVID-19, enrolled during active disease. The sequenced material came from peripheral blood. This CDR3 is CASSPPPPSGGAYEQYF. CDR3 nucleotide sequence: TGTGCCAGCAGCCCACCCCCACCTAGCGGGGGGGCCTACGAGCAGTACTTC.